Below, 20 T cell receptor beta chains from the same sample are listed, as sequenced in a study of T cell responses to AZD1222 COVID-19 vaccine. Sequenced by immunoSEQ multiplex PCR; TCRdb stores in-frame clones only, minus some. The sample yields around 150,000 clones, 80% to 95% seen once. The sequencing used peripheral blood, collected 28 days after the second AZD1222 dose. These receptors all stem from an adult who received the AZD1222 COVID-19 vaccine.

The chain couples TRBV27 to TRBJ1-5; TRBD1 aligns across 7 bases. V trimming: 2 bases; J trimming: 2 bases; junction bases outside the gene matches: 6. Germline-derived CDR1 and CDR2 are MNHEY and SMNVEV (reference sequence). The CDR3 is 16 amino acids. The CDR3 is CASSLLSRGGNQPQHF. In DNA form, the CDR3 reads TGTGCCAGCAGTTTACTATCCAGGGGGGGCAATCAGCCCCAGCATTTT.

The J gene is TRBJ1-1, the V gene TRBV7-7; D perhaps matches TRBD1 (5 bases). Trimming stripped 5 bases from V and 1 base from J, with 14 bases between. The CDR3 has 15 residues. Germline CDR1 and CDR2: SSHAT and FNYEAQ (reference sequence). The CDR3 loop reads CASSPIDSENTEAFF. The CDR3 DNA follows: TGTGCCAGCAGCCCAATTGACAGTGAGAACACTGAAGCTTTCTTT. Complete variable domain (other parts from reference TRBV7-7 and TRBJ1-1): GAGVSQSPRYKVTKRGQDVTLRCDPISSHATLYWYQQALGQGPEFLTYFNYEAQPDKSGLPSDRFSAERPEGSISTLTIQRTEQRDSAMYRCASSPIDSENTEAFFGQGTRLTVV.

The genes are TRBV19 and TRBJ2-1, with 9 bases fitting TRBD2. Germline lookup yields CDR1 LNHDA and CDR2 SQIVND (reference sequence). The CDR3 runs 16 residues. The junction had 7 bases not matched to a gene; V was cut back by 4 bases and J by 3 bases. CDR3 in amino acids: CASSSLSGGNYNEQFF. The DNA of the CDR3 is TGTGCCAGTAGTAGCCTTAGCGGGGGAAACTACAATGAGCAGTTCTTC.

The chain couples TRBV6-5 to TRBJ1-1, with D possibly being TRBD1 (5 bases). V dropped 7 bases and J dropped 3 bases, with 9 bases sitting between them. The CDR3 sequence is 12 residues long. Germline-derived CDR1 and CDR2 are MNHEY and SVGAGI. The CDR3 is CASIGEDTEAFF. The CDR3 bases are TGTGCCAGCATAGGGGAGGACACTGAAGCTTTCTTT.

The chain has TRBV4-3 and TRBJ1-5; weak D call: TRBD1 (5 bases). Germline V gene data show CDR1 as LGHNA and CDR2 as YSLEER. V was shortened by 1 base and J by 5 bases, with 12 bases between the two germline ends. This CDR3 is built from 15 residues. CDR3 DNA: TGCGCCAGCAGCCAAGGGGGGTATGGTGATCAGCCCCAGCATTTT. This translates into CASSQGGYGDQPQHF.

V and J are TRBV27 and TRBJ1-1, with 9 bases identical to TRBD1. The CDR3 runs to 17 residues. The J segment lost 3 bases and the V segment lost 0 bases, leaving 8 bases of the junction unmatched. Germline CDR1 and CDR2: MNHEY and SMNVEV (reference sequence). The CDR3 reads CASSLSYTGGADTEAFF. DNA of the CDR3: TGTGCCAGCAGTTTATCTTATACAGGGGGCGCCGACACTGAAGCTTTCTTT.

The DNA of the CDR3 is TGTGCCAGCAGCTTATGGGGCCCGGGGAAAAGAGAGCTGTTTTTT. Its translation is CASSLWGPGKRELFF. The chain combines TRBV7-9 with TRBJ2-2; tentatively, D is TRBD1 or TRBD2 (5 bases each). Trimming pared 2 bases from V and 11 bases from J, leaving 18 bases between. This CDR3 region has 15 residues. Germline assignment: CDR1 SEHNR and CDR2 FQNEAQ (reference sequence). Drawing the rest from reference TRBV7-9 and TRBJ2-2, the complete variable domain is DTGVSQNPRHKITKRGQNVTFRCDPISEHNRLYWYRQTLGQGPEFLTYFQNEAQLEKSRLLSDRFSAERPKGSFSTLEIQRTEQGDSAMYLCASSLWGPGKRELFFGEGSRLTVL.

The CDR3 sequence: CASSPDSHNEQFF. CDR3 nucleotide sequence: TGTGCCAGCAGTCCGGACAGCCACAATGAGCAGTTCTTC. V usage is TRBV5-5 and J usage is TRBJ2-1; a weak D match, TRBD1 (6 bases). CDR3 length equals 13 residues. V was shortened by 5 bases and J by 5 bases, with 11 bases between the two germline ends. Germline values: CDR1 SGHKS, CDR2 YYEKEE (reference sequence).

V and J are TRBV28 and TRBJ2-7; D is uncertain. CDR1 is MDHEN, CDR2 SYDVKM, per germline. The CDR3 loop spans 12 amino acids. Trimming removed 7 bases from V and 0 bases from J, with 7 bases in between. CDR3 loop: CASIGGSYEQYF. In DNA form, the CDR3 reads TGTGCCAGCATTGGCGGCTCCTACGAGCAGTACTTC.

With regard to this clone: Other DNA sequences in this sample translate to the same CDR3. The CDR3 here is CASSLGLAADTQYF. The CDR3 nucleotides read TGTGCCAGCAGCTTGGGGTTAGCTGCAGATACGCAGTATTTT. The chain has TRBV5-4 and TRBJ2-3; D call uncertain. Germline V gene lookup returns CDR1 SGHNT and CDR2 YYREEE (reference sequence). V lost 0 bases and J 4 bases, leaving 9 bases between the germline ends. CDR3 length: 14 residues.

The CDR3 is CATSGSLFTGELFF. The CDR3 DNA is TGTGCCACCAGTGGCTCCTTGTTTACCGGGGAGCTGTTTTTT. The chain employs TRBV24-1 and TRBJ2-2; D uncertain. V lost 5 bases and J 5 bases, leaving 11 bases between the germline ends. In germline, CDR1 is KGHDR, CDR2 SFDVKD. The CDR3 extends over 14 amino acids.

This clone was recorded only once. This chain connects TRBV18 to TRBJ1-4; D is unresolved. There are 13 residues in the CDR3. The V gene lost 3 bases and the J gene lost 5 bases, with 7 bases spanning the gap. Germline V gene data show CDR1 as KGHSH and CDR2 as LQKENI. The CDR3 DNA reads TGTGCCAGCTCACCGACGCCCAATGAAAAACTGTTTTTT. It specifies CASSPTPNEKLFF.

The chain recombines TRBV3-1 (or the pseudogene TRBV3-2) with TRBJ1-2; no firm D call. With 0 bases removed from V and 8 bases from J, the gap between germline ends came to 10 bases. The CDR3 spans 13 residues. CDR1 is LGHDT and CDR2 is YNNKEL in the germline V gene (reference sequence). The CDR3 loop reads CASSQDRVLGYTF. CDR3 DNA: TGTGCCAGCAGCCAAGATCGGGTCTTAGGCTACACCTTC.

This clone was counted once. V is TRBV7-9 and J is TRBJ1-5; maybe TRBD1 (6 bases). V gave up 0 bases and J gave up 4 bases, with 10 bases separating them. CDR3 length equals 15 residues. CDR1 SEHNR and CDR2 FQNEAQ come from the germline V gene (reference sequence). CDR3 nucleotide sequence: TGTGCCAGCAGCTTAGCGGGGGGGGCAAATCAGCCCCAGCATTTT. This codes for CASSLAGGANQPQHF.

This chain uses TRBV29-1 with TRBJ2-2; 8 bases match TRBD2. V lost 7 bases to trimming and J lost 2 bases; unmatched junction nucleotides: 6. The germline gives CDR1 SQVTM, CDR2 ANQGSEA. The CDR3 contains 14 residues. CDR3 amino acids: CSAKREPNTGELFF. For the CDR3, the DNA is TGCAGCGCCAAGCGGGAGCCAAACACCGGGGAGCTGTTTTTT.

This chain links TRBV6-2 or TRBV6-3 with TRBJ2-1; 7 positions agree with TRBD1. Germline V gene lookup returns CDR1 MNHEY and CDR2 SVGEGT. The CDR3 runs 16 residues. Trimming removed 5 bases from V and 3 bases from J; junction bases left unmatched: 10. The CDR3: CASSKESRTGYNEQFF. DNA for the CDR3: TGTGCCAGCAGTAAGGAATCAAGGACAGGCTACAATGAGCAGTTCTTC.

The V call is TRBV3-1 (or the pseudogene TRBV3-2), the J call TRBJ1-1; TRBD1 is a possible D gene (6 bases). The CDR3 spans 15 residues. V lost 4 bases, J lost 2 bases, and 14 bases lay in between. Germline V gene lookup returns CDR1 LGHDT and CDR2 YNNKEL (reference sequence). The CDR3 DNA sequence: TGTGCCAGCAGCCCAACCCAGACAGGTAACACTGAAGCTTTCTTT. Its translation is CASSPTQTGNTEAFF.

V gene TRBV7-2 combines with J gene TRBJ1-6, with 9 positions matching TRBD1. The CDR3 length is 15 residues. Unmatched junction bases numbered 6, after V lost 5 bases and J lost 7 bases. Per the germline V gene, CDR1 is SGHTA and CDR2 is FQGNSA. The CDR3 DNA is TGTGCCAGCAGCCCTAGGACAGGGGAAAATTCACCCCTCCACTTT. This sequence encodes CASSPRTGENSPLHF.

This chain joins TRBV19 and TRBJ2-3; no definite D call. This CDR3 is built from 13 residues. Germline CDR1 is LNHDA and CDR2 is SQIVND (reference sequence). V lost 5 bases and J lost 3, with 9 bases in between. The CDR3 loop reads CASSPRGTDTQYF. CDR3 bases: TGTGCCAGTAGTCCACGCGGAACAGATACGCAGTATTTT.

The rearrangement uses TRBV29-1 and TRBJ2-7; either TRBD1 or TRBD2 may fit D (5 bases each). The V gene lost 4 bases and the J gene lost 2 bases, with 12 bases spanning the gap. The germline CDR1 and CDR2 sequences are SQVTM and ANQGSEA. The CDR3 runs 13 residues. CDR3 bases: TGCAGCGTTGCCCGGGACCCTGCCTACGAGCAGTACTTC. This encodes CSVARDPAYEQYF.